This T cell receptor beta chain was sequenced for a study of blood T cell repertoires in COVID-19. Study in general: Acute and convalescent COVID-19 samples came from the United States, Italy and Spain. In each case, the material was cDNA or gDNA derived from T cells, B-cell-depleted T cells, or PBMCs.

Germline CDR1 and CDR2: MNHEY and SMNVEV (reference sequence). Trimming cost V 4 bases and J 3 bases, with 9 bases left between them. This CDR3 has 13 amino acids. TCRdb keeps only in-frame clones here, not all; method: immunoSEQ multiplex PCR. The sample lists about 380,000 clones; over 75% were seen once. This sequence joins TRBV27 and TRBJ1-1, with unresolved D. This TCR came from a woman in her thirties who had recovered from COVID-19. Sequenced sample: PBMCs or T cells enriched from blood (not recorded which). As DNA, the CDR3 is TGTGCCAGCAGTTATGACGGGTACACTGAAGCTTTCTTT. Translating gives CASSYDGYTEAFF.